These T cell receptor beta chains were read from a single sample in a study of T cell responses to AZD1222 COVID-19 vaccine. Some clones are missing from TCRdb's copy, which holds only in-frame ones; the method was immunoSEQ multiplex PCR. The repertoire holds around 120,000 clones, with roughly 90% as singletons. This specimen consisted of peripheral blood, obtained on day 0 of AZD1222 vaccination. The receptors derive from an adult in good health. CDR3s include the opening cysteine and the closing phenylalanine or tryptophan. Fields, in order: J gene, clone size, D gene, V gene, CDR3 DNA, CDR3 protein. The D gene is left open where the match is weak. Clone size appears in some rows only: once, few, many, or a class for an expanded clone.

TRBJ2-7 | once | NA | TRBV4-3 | TGCGCCAGCAGCCAAGATCTAGGAGTCAGCTCCTACGAGCAGTACTTC | CASSQDLGVSSYEQYF
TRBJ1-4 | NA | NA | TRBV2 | TGTGCCAGCAGTGATCGGGGAGCAACTAATGAAAAACTGTTTTTT | CASSDRGATNEKLFF
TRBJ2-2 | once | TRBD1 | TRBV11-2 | TGTGCCAGCAGCTCTGCCGGGACAGGGCCAACCGGGGAGCTGTTTTTT | CASSSAGTGPTGELFF
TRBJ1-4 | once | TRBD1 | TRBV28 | TGTGCCAGCACCCCAGGGGACAGGGTGAATGAAAAACTGTTTTTT | CASTPGDRVNEKLFF
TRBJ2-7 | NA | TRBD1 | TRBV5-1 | TGCGCCAGCAGCACAGGGGGATTTTCCTACGAGCAGTACTTC | CASSTGGFSYEQYF
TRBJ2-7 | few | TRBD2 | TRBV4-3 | TGCGCCAGCAGCCAGACTAGCGGCAAGGCGTCCGAGCAGTACTTC | CASSQTSGKASEQYF
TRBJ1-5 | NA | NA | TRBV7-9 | TGTGCCAGCAGCTTATTCCAGGGGTCAAGGAATCAGCCCCAGCATTTT | CASSLFQGSRNQPQHF
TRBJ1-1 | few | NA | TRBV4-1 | TGCGCCAGCAGGTCCCCCGAAGCTTTCTTT | CASRSPEAFF
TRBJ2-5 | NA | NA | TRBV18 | TGTGCCAGCTCACTGGGGTCAAGAGAGACCCAGTACTTC | CASSLGSRETQYF
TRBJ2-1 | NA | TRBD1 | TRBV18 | TGTGCCAGCTCACCCCCGGACAGGGGGCGTGATGAGCAGTTCTTC | CASSPPDRGRDEQFF
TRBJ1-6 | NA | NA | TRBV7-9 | TGTGCCAGCAGCTTAGGTCTAGGGTCCTATAATTCACCCCTCCACTTT | CASSLGLGSYNSPLHF
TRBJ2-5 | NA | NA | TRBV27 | TGTGCCAGCAGTTTATATGGGGGCTACAGAGAGACCCAGTACTTC | CASSLYGGYRETQYF
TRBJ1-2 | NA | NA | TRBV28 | TGTGCCAGCACCGAACAGGGCCGCTATGGCTACACCTTC | CASTEQGRYGYTF
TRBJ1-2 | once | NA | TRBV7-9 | TGTGCCAGCAGCTTGGCCGCTCCGGGGGGCTACACCTTC | CASSLAAPGGYTF
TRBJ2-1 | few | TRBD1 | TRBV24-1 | TGTGCCACCAGTGATTTAGGACAGGAATACAATGAGCAGTTCTTC | CATSDLGQEYNEQFF
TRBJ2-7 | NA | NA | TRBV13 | TGTGCCAGCAGCTTAGGAAATTTCGGACGGGAAATCTACGAGCAGTACTTC | CASSLGNFGREIYEQYF